Detailed here is one T cell receptor beta chain. The antigen is undetermined. These data come from a study of blood T cells in healthy people across ages. The authors ran a second PCR of about 6 to 11 cycles using a sample-barcoded 5' primer and a J-beta primer mix. From each sample, at least 2.5 million paired-end reads containing CDR3 were obtained. TCRdb re-derived calls from the 5' RACE reads in MiXCR, one entry per CDR3 protein. The sample lists some 780,000 distinct CDR3 sequences, around 50% occurring once. CDR1 and CDR2 (germline): SEHNR, FQNEAQ (reference sequence). CDR3 length equals 18 residues. The study's findings and limits: Older age went with lower TCR beta diversity per million T cells, in a roughly linear way. Relative to aged donors, long-lived donors carried more naive CD4+ cells and displayed higher diversity. Donor CMV status, an unknown factor, possibly confounded changes in expanded clonotypes.

The rearrangement joins TRBV7-9 to TRBJ2-4, with D perhaps TRBD2 (6 bases). The assigned J gene may be wrong: the sequence end matches TRBJ2-5 better. What was sequenced was blood. This clonotype was sampled from a middle-aged man in good health. The CDR3 coding sequence is TGTGCCAGCAGCTTAGCGGGAATAGTAGCGGTTAACCAAGAGACCCAGTACTTC. Its translation is CASSLAGIVAVNQETQYF.